These 23 T cell receptor beta chains came from one sample sequenced in a study of T cell responses to AZD1222 COVID-19 vaccine. Here immunoSEQ multiplex PCR was the method, and the copy in TCRdb shows in-frame clones only, minus some. Of 90,000 to 110,000 clones in the sample, around 87% were seen once. Sample: peripheral blood, taken 28 days after the second AZD1222 dose. The receptors come from an adult who received the AZD1222 COVID-19 vaccine.

Only a few counts were recorded for this clone. The chain joins TRBV6-5 to TRBJ2-2; D gene ambiguous. The CDR3 extends over 13 amino acids. Germline loops: CDR1 MNHEY, CDR2 SVGAGI. V lost 5 bases to trimming and J lost 6 bases, with 10 bases between them. The CDR3 loop is CASSITVSGELFF. For the CDR3, the DNA is TGTGCCAGCAGTATCACCGTGTCCGGGGAGCTGTTTTTT.

The chain uses TRBV7-2 and TRBJ1-4; perhaps TRBD1 as D (5 bases). This CDR3 contains 13 residues. V was trimmed by 6 bases and J by 8 bases, leaving 13 bases between them. CDR1 SGHTA and CDR2 FQGNSA come from the germline V gene. The CDR3 DNA sequence: TGTGCCAGCAGTTTCAGGGTTGCGGAAAAACTGTTTTTT. Amino acids: CASSFRVAEKLFF.

This clone occurred a few times. CDR3 sequence (DNA): TGTGCCAGTTGGCGGTGGGGGAGCTCCTACGAGCAGTACTTC. This encodes CASWRWGSSYEQYF. The chain employs TRBV6-5 and TRBJ2-7; D may correspond to TRBD1 or TRBD2 (5 bases each). Trimming removed 9 bases at V and 0 bases at J, with 15 bases between. The CDR3 contains 14 residues. Looked up from germline, CDR1 is MNHEY and CDR2 is SVGAGI.

This chain uses TRBV3-1 (or the pseudogene TRBV3-2) with TRBJ1-2, with 7 bases identical to TRBD1. This CDR3 has 18 amino acids. After removal of 4 bases from V and 4 bases from J, the junction contained 18 bases not matched to a gene. Germline V gene lookup returns CDR1 LGHDT and CDR2 YNNKEL (reference sequence). This CDR3 reads CASSPPRTGAVPLYGYTF. The DNA of the CDR3 is TGTGCCAGCAGCCCCCCAAGGACAGGAGCCGTTCCGCTCTATGGCTACACCTTC.

This chain links TRBV20-1 with TRBJ1-1, with 7 bases lining up with TRBD1. The CDR3 sequence is 13 residues long. With 3 bases clipped from V and 7 bases from J, the junction kept 8 bases outside the gene matches. Germline-derived CDR1 and CDR2 are DFQATT and SNEGSKA (reference sequence). In DNA, the CDR3 is TGCAGTGCTAGTGACAGGGAGTCGATTGAAGCTTTCTTT. It codes for CSASDRESIEAFF.

The rearrangement uses TRBV7-9 and TRBJ2-3; D uncertain. Trimming took 5 bases from V and 2 from J, leaving 5 bases between them. Germline V lookup: CDR1 SEHNR, CDR2 FQNEAQ (reference sequence). The CDR3 spans 12 residues. Here the CDR3 reads CASSRTTDTQYF. In DNA, the CDR3 is TGTGCCAGCAGCCGTACCACAGATACGCAGTATTTT.

V is TRBV9 and J is TRBJ2-5, with D maybe TRBD2 (5 bases). Per germline, CDR1 SGDLS and CDR2 YYNGEE. V was pared by 4 bases and J by 7 bases, with 14 bases between. The CDR3 is made up of 13 amino acids. The CDR3 sequence: CASSPFGGGTQYF. The CDR3 DNA reads TGTGCCAGCAGCCCCTTTGGCGGAGGGACCCAGTACTTC.

The rearrangement joins TRBV4-1 to TRBJ2-7; D uncertain. V lost 1 base, J lost 3 bases, and 10 bases lay in between. CDR3 length: 14 residues. Germline-derived CDR1 and CDR2 are MGHRA and YSYEKL. CDR3 nucleotides: TGCGCCAGCAGCCAAGGGTCCGTTAGCTACGAGCAGTACTTC. The encoded protein is CASSQGSVSYEQYF.

The chain carries TRBV11-1 and TRBJ2-5; 11 bases line up with TRBD2. The germline V gene has CDR1 SGHAT and CDR2 FQDESV (reference sequence). The ends lost 1 base at V and 6 bases at J; junction bases unmatched: 4. This CDR3 has 15 amino acids. The CDR3 DNA follows: TGTGCCAGCAGCTTAGAGCCTAGCGGGAGGAAGACCCAGTACTTC. Its translation is CASSLEPSGRKTQYF.

V and J are TRBV19 and TRBJ2-2; no clear D gene. CDR3 length equals 15 residues. The V gene lost 4 bases and the J gene lost 1 base, with 10 bases spanning the gap. Per the germline V gene, CDR1 is LNHDA and CDR2 is SQIVND (reference sequence). This chain's CDR3 is CASSSELKNTGELFF. In nucleotides, the CDR3 is TGTGCCAGTAGTAGTGAACTAAAGAACACCGGGGAGCTGTTTTTT. Together with reference TRBV19 and TRBJ2-2, the CDR3 gives the full variable domain: DGGITQSPKYLFRKEGQNVTLSCEQNLNHDAMYWYRQDPGQGLRLIYYSQIVNDFQKGDIAEGYSVSREKKESFPLTVTSAQKNPTAFYLCASSSELKNTGELFFGEGSRLTVL.

The chain uses TRBV20-1 and TRBJ2-5; possibly TRBD1 for D (6 bases). CDR1 DFQATT and CDR2 SNEGSKA come from the germline V gene (reference sequence). Trimming took 3 bases from V and 2 from J, leaving 19 bases between them. The length of the CDR3 is 16 residues. The CDR3: CSASGRPGHTQETQYF. CDR3 bases: TGCAGTGCTAGTGGGAGACCGGGACACACGCAAGAGACCCAGTACTTC.

This rearrangement joins TRBV19 to TRBJ2-7; the match to TRBD1 covers 9 bases. V lost 5 bases, J lost 4 bases, and 6 bases stayed unmatched. The V gene's germline CDR1 is LNHDA and CDR2 SQIVND (reference sequence). The CDR3 consists of 14 residues. The CDR3 DNA is TGTGCCAGTAGTCCTCGGGACAGGGAGTACGAGCAGTACTTC. Its translation: CASSPRDREYEQYF.

This clone was found once. CDR3 DNA: TGTGCCAGCAGTTTCGCTGGGACTCGGCTGGTTAATGAGCAGTTCTTC. Its protein is CASSFAGTRLVNEQFF. The rearrangement joins TRBV28 to TRBJ2-1; D might be TRBD2 (6 bases). The CDR3 sequence is 16 residues long. V lost 3 bases and J lost 7, with 19 bases in between. Germline V gives CDR1 MDHEN, CDR2 SYDVKM.

V gene TRBV14 combines with J gene TRBJ1-2; D remains unclear. The CDR3 has 12 amino acids. The germline V and J ends were trimmed by 5 bases and 4 bases, with 8 bases remaining between them. The germline gives CDR1 SGHDN, CDR2 FVKESK. The CDR3 bases are TGTGCCAGCAGCTTCGGGTCCTATGGCTACACCTTC. Protein: CASSFGSYGYTF.

This chain links TRBV6-5 with TRBJ2-2, with D unresolved. The CDR3 runs 15 residues. Per germline, CDR1 MNHEY and CDR2 SVGAGI. Between the trimmed V and J ends, which lost 2 bases and 2 bases, there was a span of 9 bases. The CDR3 region has the DNA TGTGCCAGCAGTTACAGGGATCCAAACACCGGGGAGCTGTTTTTT. Protein product: CASSYRDPNTGELFF.

V is TRBV11-2 and J is TRBJ1-2, with 11 bases lining up with TRBD1. The CDR3 is 14 residues long. Germline V gives CDR1 SGHAT, CDR2 FQNNGV. J gave up 8 bases and V 5 bases, and 7 bases lay outside the gene matches. This chain's CDR3 is CASSVTGTGGGYTF. The DNA of the CDR3 is TGTGCCAGCAGCGTGACCGGGACAGGGGGAGGCTACACCTTC.

This clone was recorded once. The gene calls are TRBV6-6 and TRBJ2-5, with D perhaps being TRBD1 or TRBD2 (5 bases each). This CDR3 comprises 13 residues. V was clipped by 0 bases and J by 4 bases, with 6 bases between them. Looked up from germline, CDR1 is MNHNY and CDR2 is SVGAGI (reference sequence). CDR3 nucleotide sequence: TGTGCCAGCAGTTACTCGGGGGTAGAGACCCAGTACTTC. Its translation is CASSYSGVETQYF.

The CDR3 nucleotides read TGTGCCAGCAGCTTAGCCCATGAGCTATACCAAGCTTTCTTT. It yields the protein CASSLAHELYQAFF. The chain links TRBV7-2 to TRBJ1-1; D call uncertain. The CDR3 has 14 residues. Germline CDR1 and CDR2: SGHTA and FQGNSA. Trimming took 0 bases from V and 9 from J, leaving 14 bases between them. Looking up the rest from reference TRBV7-2 and TRBJ1-1 gives the full variable domain: GAGVSQSPSNKVTEKGKDVELRCDPISGHTALYWYRQSLGQGLEFLIYFQGNSAPDKSGLPSDRFSAERTGGSVSTLTIQRTQQEDSAVYLCASSLAHELYQAFFGQGTRLTVV.

CDR3 sequence: CASSSQDYTEAFF. The CDR3 bases are TGTGCCAGCAGTTCTCAGGATTACACTGAAGCTTTCTTT. The chain joins TRBV6-5 to TRBJ1-1; no definite D call. V was cut by 4 bases and J by 3 bases, with 9 bases left in between. Germline loops: CDR1 MNHEY, CDR2 SVGAGI. CDR3 length: 13 amino acids.

The count of this clone is one. The chain has TRBV9 and TRBJ2-1, with 12 bases aligning to TRBD1. Germline CDR1 SGDLS, CDR2 YYNGEE. The CDR3 covers 15 residues. Unmatched junction bases numbered 8, after V lost 4 bases and J lost 9 bases. CDR3 loop: CASSPRDRGQGEQFF. The CDR3 nucleotides read TGTGCCAGCAGCCCGAGGGACAGGGGGCAAGGTGAGCAGTTCTTC. The full variable domain, completed using reference TRBV9 and TRBJ2-1, is DSGVTQTPKHLITATGQRVTLRCSPRSGDLSVYWYQQSLDQGLQFLIQYYNGEERAKGNILERFSAQQFPDLHSELNLSSLELGDSALYFCASSPRDRGQGEQFFGPGTRLTVL.

The chain recombines TRBV27 with TRBJ1-6; D possibly corresponds to TRBD1 (6 bases). The CDR3 is made up of 18 amino acids. Per the germline V gene, CDR1 is MNHEY and CDR2 is SMNVEV (reference sequence). The germline V and J ends were trimmed by 4 bases and 10 bases, with 26 bases remaining between them. Written as DNA, the CDR3 is TGTGCCAGCAGTTCCCGACACTACTGGACAGAGACAACCTCACCCCTCCACTTT. This gives the protein CASSSRHYWTETTSPLHF.

The rearrangement joins TRBV15 to TRBJ2-6; D possibly corresponds to TRBD2 (5 bases). Trimming took 3 bases from V and 0 from J, leaving 9 bases between them. The CDR3 consists of 16 residues. The V gene's germline CDR1 is LNHNV and CDR2 YYDKDF (reference sequence). CDR3 region: CATSSGESSGANVLTF. The CDR3 nucleotides are TGTGCCACCAGCAGTGGGGAGAGCTCTGGGGCCAACGTCCTGACTTTC.

The V gene is TRBV19, the J gene TRBJ2-1; 7 nucleotides line up with TRBD1. Losses at the gene ends were 1 base for V and 6 bases for J; bases not matched to a gene: 3. This CDR3 region has 14 residues. The V gene's germline CDR1 is LNHDA and CDR2 SQIVND (reference sequence). The CDR3 region is CASSIGAGGNEQFF. The CDR3 DNA is TGTGCCAGTAGTATAGGGGCAGGGGGCAATGAGCAGTTCTTC. Drawing the rest from reference TRBV19 and TRBJ2-1, the complete variable domain is DGGITQSPKYLFRKEGQNVTLSCEQNLNHDAMYWYRQDPGQGLRLIYYSQIVNDFQKGDIAEGYSVSREKKESFPLTVTSAQKNPTAFYLCASSIGAGGNEQFFGPGTRLTVL.